The present TCR beta chain was sequenced within a study of blood T cell repertoires in COVID-19. Study context: From T cells, B-cell-depleted T cells, or PBMCs came the material, which was cDNA or gDNA.

Original processing methods: Scientists estimated how many nucleated cells there were by amplifying reference gene primers. TCRdb keeps only in-frame clones here, not all; method: immunoSEQ multiplex PCR. V and J calls and clone size are copied from that table; D and trimming were computed from the DNA. The sample contains around 100,000 clones, 85% of which appear only once. Specimen: peripheral blood. The sequence was collected from a man aged 50 to 60 with active or convalescent COVID-19.

Written as DNA, the CDR3 is TGTGCCAGCAGCTTATTAGGGGTTGTCACTGAAGCTTTCTTT. Amino acids: CASSLLGVVTEAFF. The rearrangement joins TRBV11-2 to TRBJ1-1, with D perhaps matching TRBD1 (5 bases). In germline, CDR1 is SGHAT, CDR2 FQNNGV. Trimming left V 2 bases short and J 4 bases short, with 11 bases between. The CDR3 totals 14 residues. Based on the CDR3 plus reference TRBV11-2 and TRBJ1-1, the full variable domain is EAGVAQSPRYKIIEKRQSVAFWCNPISGHATLYWYQQILGQGPKLLIQFQNNGVVDDSQLPKDRFSAERLKGVDSTLKIQPAKLEDSAVYLCASSLLGVVTEAFFGQGTRLTVV.